This paragraph reports one T cell receptor (beta chain). These data belong to a study of blood T cell repertoires in COVID-19. As for the study in general: From the United States, Italy and Spain came samples of acute and convalescent COVID-19. T cells, B-cell-depleted T cells, or PBMCs supplied cDNA or gDNA.

Authors' processing steps: Reference gene primers were amplified, and this amplification served to estimate nucleated cell counts. Sequencing used immunoSEQ multiplex PCR; TCRdb keeps in-frame clones, though not all of them. The V and J calls and the clone size are those of that table, but D and trimming were determined from the DNA. The sample has fewer than 65,000 clones, roughly 85% seen once; the top ten hold 25%. The length of the CDR3 is 14 residues. Trimming cost V 3 bases and J 4 bases; bases outside gene matches: 4. In germline, CDR1 is SGDLS, CDR2 YYNGEE. This TCR came from a man between 65 and 85 years old with acute or convalescent COVID-19. Sequences were obtained from peripheral blood. The chain employs TRBV9 and TRBJ1-5, with 7 bases matching TRBD1. The CDR3 nucleotides are TGTGCCAGCAGCGCTACAGGGGAGAATCAGCCCCAGCATTTT. Its translation: CASSATGENQPQHF.